This T cell receptor beta chain was obtained from a study of blood T cell repertoires in COVID-19. Germline values: CDR1 LGHDT, CDR2 YNNKEL (reference sequence). The V end was cut by 3 bases, the J end by 5 bases, with 13 bases between. The length of the CDR3 is 15 residues. The protocol was immunoSEQ multiplex PCR, while the TCRdb copy is restricted to in-frame clones and leaves out a portion. Of 150,000 or so clones listed, about 85% are singletons. The sequencing input was peripheral blood. The TCR sequence derives from a man aged 55 to 70 with COVID-19, enrolled during active disease. The chain is built from TRBV3-1 (or the pseudogene TRBV3-2) and TRBJ1-4, with D maybe TRBD1 (5 bases). This CDR3 reads CASSQGGPGNEKLFF. CDR3 nucleotides: TGTGCCAGCAGCCAGGGGGGACCCGGGAATGAAAAACTGTTTTTT.